What follows describes a single T cell receptor beta chain. What it recognizes is unknown. Trimming cost V 8 bases and J 5 bases; bases outside gene matches: 10. There are 14 residues in the CDR3. Germline CDR1 is ENHRY and CDR2 is SYGVKD. Next came a second PCR, run for about 6 to 12 cycles, which used a sample-barcoded 5' primer along with a J-beta primer mix. MiXCR, applied by TCRdb to the 5' RACE reads, yields one record per CDR3 protein. This sample has fewer than 700,000 distinct CDR3 sequences, with 40% to 45% found just once. The source of the sample is a study of blood T cells in healthy people across ages. Study observations and caveats: Naive T cell percentage strongly correlated with TCR beta diversity. Estimates of diversity drawn from one million T cells were considered underestimates. Leaving the PBMCs unsorted stopped any conclusive comparison of naive versus antigen-experienced cells.

The sequencing input was blood. The TCR originated in a man at least 80 years old in good health. This rearrangement joins TRBV10-3 to TRBJ2-5, with 8 bases fitting TRBD2. This chain's CDR3 is CAIASAGGYETQYF. The CDR3 nucleotides are TGTGCCATCGCTTCGGCGGGGGGCTATGAGACCCAGTACTTC.